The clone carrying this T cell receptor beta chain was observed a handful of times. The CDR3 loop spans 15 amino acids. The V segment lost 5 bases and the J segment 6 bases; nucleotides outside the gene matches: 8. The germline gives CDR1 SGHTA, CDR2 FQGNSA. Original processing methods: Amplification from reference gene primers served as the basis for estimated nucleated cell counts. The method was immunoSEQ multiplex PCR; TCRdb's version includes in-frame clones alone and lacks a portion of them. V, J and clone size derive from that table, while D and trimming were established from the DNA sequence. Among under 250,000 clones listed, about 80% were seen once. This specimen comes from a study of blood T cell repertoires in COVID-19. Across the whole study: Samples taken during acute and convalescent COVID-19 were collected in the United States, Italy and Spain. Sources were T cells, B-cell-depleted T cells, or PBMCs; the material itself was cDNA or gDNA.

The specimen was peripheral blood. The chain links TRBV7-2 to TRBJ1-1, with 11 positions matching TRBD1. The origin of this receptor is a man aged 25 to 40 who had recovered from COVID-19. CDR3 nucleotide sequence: TGTGCCAGCAGCAATTGGGACAGGGGGTCCTCTGAAGCTTTCTTT. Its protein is CASSNWDRGSSEAFF.